Each of the 4 T cell receptor beta chains below was sequenced from the same sample in a study of Ad26.COV2.S vaccination and SARS-CoV-2 variants. TCRdb keeps only in-frame clones here, not all; method: immunoSEQ multiplex PCR. The sample yields roughly 350,000 clones, roughly 89% seen once. Treatment defined: roughly 18 received Ad26.COV2.S at low or high dose, single or two shots; about 5 received placebo; per-sample allocation not given. Specimens were obtained on day 63 following the first vaccine or placebo injection. The specimen was peripheral blood, collected in a trial of Ad26.COV2.S vaccine versus placebo. The receptor source for this set is a person aged 18 to 65 who received the Ad26.COV2.S COVID-19 vaccine or a placebo.

The V gene is TRBV9, the J gene TRBJ1-3; 8 positions agree with TRBD1. The CDR3 length is 15 residues. Trimming at V came to 4 bases and at J to 4 bases, leaving 7 bases not matched to a gene. Per the germline V gene, CDR1 is SGDLS and CDR2 is YYNGEE. In DNA form, the CDR3 reads TGTGCCAGCAGCTTTCAGGGGGCTGGAGGAAACACCATATATTTT. This translates into CASSFQGAGGNTIYF.

The gene calls are TRBV12-3 or TRBV12-4 and TRBJ1-1, with TRBD1 identical over 9 bases. This CDR3 region has 13 residues. J lost 7 bases, V lost 6 bases, and 6 bases had no gene match. The CDR3 bases are TGTGCCAGCAGACAGGGGGCGCGGGGTGAAGCTTTCTTT. Translated: CASRQGARGEAFF.

This rearrangement joins TRBV24-1 to TRBJ2-3, with D maybe TRBD1 (5 bases). Trimming shortened V by 2 bases and J by 5 bases, and 13 bases separated the two germline ends. CDR3 length: 15 residues. Germline V gene sequence: CDR1 KGHDR, CDR2 SFDVKD. Here the CDR3 reads CATSDYTGAGDTQYF. CDR3 DNA sequence: TGTGCCACCAGTGATTACACTGGGGCAGGAGATACGCAGTATTTT.

The CDR3 reads CASSRGLGTDTQYF. DNA for the CDR3: TGTGCCAGTAGTAGGGGGCTGGGAACAGATACGCAGTATTTT. The chain uses TRBV19 and TRBJ2-3; the D gene is possibly TRBD1 (6 bases). The germline gives CDR1 LNHDA, CDR2 SQIVND (reference sequence). Trimming removed 4 bases at V and 3 bases at J, with 11 bases between. The CDR3 contains 14 residues.